This TCR beta chain is from a study of beta chain features in type 1 diabetes. Study-wide points: Shortening of TCRB CDR3s, moderate but significant, appeared in all four CD4+ subsets of Type 1 diabetes patients.

This clone has only a few counts. Its specificity is not known. Expressed TCRB transcripts were sequenced because the entire RNA isolate underwent reverse transcription. The table came from immunoSEQ multiplex PCR; TCRdb's copy has only in-frame clones and leaves some out. This repertoire shows 250,000 to 350,000 clones, approximately 14% found once; its top ten account for 0.017%. Looked up from germline, CDR1 is ENHRY and CDR2 is SYGVKD. V gave up 6 bases and J gave up 0 bases; unmatched junction bases: 8. This CDR3 is 17 amino acids long. Sequencing was carried out using naive CD4+ T cells from blood. This TCR was sampled from a man aged 25 to 40 with type 1 diabetes. The chain is built from TRBV10-3 and TRBJ2-6, with 7 nucleotides matching TRBD1. CDR3 sequence (DNA): TGTGCCATCAGCACCCCTGACAGGGTCTCTGGGGCCAACGTCCTGACTTTC. Encoded protein: CAISTPDRVSGANVLTF.